These 3 T cell receptor beta chains were all obtained from the same sample, sequenced in a study of blood T cell repertoires in COVID-19 (dated by TCRdb to about 2020). Library preparation was by the immunoSEQ multiplex PCR assay. The clones in this table, taken by TCRdb from immuneACCESS, are in-frame only. Not every clone is retained; where verified, under half of the shortfall comes from an unresolved V gene, and the cause of the rest is unknown. This sample is represented by about 72,000 clones; about 81% of them were singletons. The top ten clonotypes cover 18% of the sample. The sample was peripheral blood. Source of these receptors: a human donor in a cohort sampled during active COVID-19.

The V call is TRBV18, the J call TRBJ1-4; 8 bases are a match to TRBD1. The CDR3 extends over 16 amino acids. The V segment lost 2 bases and the J segment 0 bases; nucleotides outside the gene matches: 2. Germline CDR1 and CDR2: KGHSH and LQKENI. The CDR3 protein is CASSPGTGTTNEKLFF. CDR3 DNA sequence: TGTGCCAGCTCACCAGGGACAGGTACAACTAATGAAAAACTGTTTTTT.

The chain links TRBV30 to TRBJ1-2, with 7 bases lining up with TRBD1. Germline CDR1 reads GTSNPN; CDR2 reads SVGIG (reference sequence). The V gene end was trimmed by 3 bases and the J gene end by 5 bases; junction bases not matched to a gene: 12. This CDR3 is built from 15 residues. CDR3 in DNA: TGTGCCTGGAGCCCCCGGCCGACAGGGTTGTATGGCTACACCTTC. This translates into CAWSPRPTGLYGYTF.

The rearrangement uses TRBV4-2 and TRBJ1-2; the D is unclear. Germline V lookup: CDR1 LGHNA, CDR2 YNFKEQ. The CDR3 spans 19 residues. Deletions cut 2 bases from V and 4 bases from J, with 26 bases between. This CDR3 is CASSQQPAGRHRTTYGYTF. CDR3 DNA: TGTGCCAGCAGCCAACAACCGGCAGGCCGACACCGAACCACCTATGGCTACACCTTC.